The rows below give T cell receptor beta chains drawn from one sample of a study of beta chain bispecific antibodies for T cell cancers. TCRdb independently ran MiXCR on the 5' RACE reads; one entry per CDR3 protein. The repertoire holds some 9,000 distinct CDR3 sequences, with approximately 2.2% as singletons. Their target antigens are unknown. This specimen was T cells from a healthy donor cultured with Jurkat leukemia cells, taken from a culture containing an anti-CD19 bispecific antibody. The receptor set was obtained from a human donor in good health. Some clones in this sample may be carry-over from other donors' samples. CDR3s include the opening cysteine and the closing phenylalanine or tryptophan. D genes are given only for firm matches. Each size is how often the clone was seen (once, few, many) or a class if it is expanded.

j_gene: TRBJ2-1; abundance: many; v_gene: TRBV6-4; d_gene: NA; CDR3nt: TGTGCCAGCAGTGGGATGGGGGGAAATGAGCAGTTCTTC; CDR3aa: CASSGMGGNEQFF
j_gene: TRBJ2-3; abundance: many; v_gene: TRBV9; d_gene: TRBD2; CDR3nt: TGTGCCAGCAGCGCGCGGGGGGATACGCAGTATTTT; CDR3aa: CASSARGDTQYF
j_gene: TRBJ2-3; abundance: many; v_gene: TRBV10-3; d_gene: NA; CDR3nt: TGTGCCATCAGCCCGGTCGAGGCCGCAGATACGCAGTATTTT; CDR3aa: CAISPVEAADTQYF
j_gene: TRBJ2-3; abundance: many; v_gene: TRBV20-1; d_gene: NA; CDR3nt: TGCAGTGCTACGGGAGGGGGCAGGTCGACAAGCACAGATACGCAGTATTTT; CDR3aa: CSATGGGRSTSTDTQYF
j_gene: TRBJ1-3; abundance: many; v_gene: TRBV7-8; d_gene: TRBD1; CDR3nt: TGTGCCAGCAGCCCCGGGACAGTGGCAAACACCATATATTTT; CDR3aa: CASSPGTVANTIYF
j_gene: TRBJ1-5; abundance: many; v_gene: TRBV19; d_gene: NA; CDR3nt: TGTGCCAGTAGTAGGGCTAGCGGTCAGCCCCAGCATTTT; CDR3aa: CASSRASGQPQHF
j_gene: TRBJ2-7; abundance: many; v_gene: TRBV4-1; d_gene: NA; CDR3nt: TGCGCCAGCAGCCAGGGAGTTCCCGGCTACGAGCAGTACTTC; CDR3aa: CASSQGVPGYEQYF
j_gene: TRBJ1-1; abundance: many; v_gene: TRBV2; d_gene: NA; CDR3nt: TGTGCCAGCGGACAACAAACAGGGCAGTGGACTGAAGCTTTCTTT; CDR3aa: CASGQQTGQWTEAFF
j_gene: TRBJ2-5; abundance: many; v_gene: TRBV10-3; d_gene: TRBD2; CDR3nt: TGTGCCATCAGCCGCGGACTAGCGGGGGAAGAGACCCAGTACTTC; CDR3aa: CAISRGLAGEETQYF
j_gene: TRBJ1-5; abundance: medium-sized; v_gene: TRBV5-5; d_gene: NA; CDR3nt: TGTGCCAGCAGCTTGGCCGATCAGCCCCAGCATTTT; CDR3aa: CASSLADQPQHF
j_gene: TRBJ1-1; abundance: many; v_gene: TRBV6-1; d_gene: TRBD1; CDR3nt: TGTGCCAGCCTGCATCGACAGGGGGCTGGCACTGAAGCTTTCTTT; CDR3aa: CASLHRQGAGTEAFF
j_gene: TRBJ2-1; abundance: many; v_gene: TRBV20-1; d_gene: NA; CDR3nt: TGCAGTGCTAGAGACGCGGCGGGTAGTGAGCTTGAGCAGTTCTTC; CDR3aa: CSARDAAGSELEQFF
j_gene: TRBJ1-4; abundance: many; v_gene: TRBV27; d_gene: TRBD1; CDR3nt: TGTGCCAGCAAACGGACAGGGGCTAATGAAAAACTGTTTTTT; CDR3aa: CASKRTGANEKLFF
j_gene: TRBJ1-5; abundance: many; v_gene: TRBV5-8; d_gene: NA; CDR3nt: TGTGCCAGCAGCTTGGGGGGGTACTATCAGCCCCAGCATTTT; CDR3aa: CASSLGGYYQPQHF
j_gene: TRBJ1-2; abundance: many; v_gene: TRBV7-9; d_gene: TRBD1; CDR3nt: TGTGCCAGCAGCTTAGGGACAGGGGGCGAGGACTATGGCTACACCTTC; CDR3aa: CASSLGTGGEDYGYTF
j_gene: TRBJ2-5; abundance: many; v_gene: TRBV5-6; d_gene: NA; CDR3nt: TGTGCCAGCAGCTTCGGTAATGGTGAGACCCAGTACTTC; CDR3aa: CASSFGNGETQYF
j_gene: TRBJ2-5; abundance: many; v_gene: TRBV6-5; d_gene: TRBD1; CDR3nt: TGTGCCAGCAGGCCGGACAGGGAGGAGACCCAGTACTTC; CDR3aa: CASRPDREETQYF
j_gene: TRBJ2-3; abundance: many; v_gene: TRBV27; d_gene: TRBD1; CDR3nt: TGTGCCAGCAGTCCCTCAAGACAGGGGGCTGAGGATACGCAGTATTTT; CDR3aa: CASSPSRQGAEDTQYF
j_gene: TRBJ2-7; abundance: many; v_gene: TRBV4-1; d_gene: NA; CDR3nt: TGCGCCAGCAGCCAAGGCTTGGAGCAGTACTTC; CDR3aa: CASSQGLEQYF
j_gene: TRBJ2-1; abundance: many; v_gene: TRBV5-1; d_gene: NA; CDR3nt: TGCGCCAGCAGCTTGGGTAACGGGGGCCTCTACAATGAGCAGTTCTTC; CDR3aa: CASSLGNGGLYNEQFF
j_gene: TRBJ1-2; abundance: few; v_gene: TRBV19; d_gene: NA; CDR3nt: TGTGCCAGTAGCCCCCAGGGGATCGGCTATGGCTACACCTTC; CDR3aa: CASSPQGIGYGYTF